The clone carrying this T cell receptor beta chain has just a few counts. Its antigen is not identified. The sample comes from a study of beta chain features in type 1 diabetes. Expressed TCRB transcripts were sequenced because the isolated RNA had all been reverse transcribed beforehand. Naive, central memory and regulatory T cell samples yielded about 3.57 million reads on average. Using immunoSEQ multiplex PCR, the repertoire was profiled, and TCRdb retains in-frame clones only, with some absent. The sample contains about 160,000 clones, just over 8% of which appear only once. Study-wide points: Type 1 diabetes patients showed a moderate but significant shortening of TCRB CDR3s in all four CD4+ subsets.

V dropped 11 bases and J dropped 5; count of bases not matched to a gene: 5. The CDR3 is made up of 13 amino acids. CDR1 is MDHEN, CDR2 SYDVKM, per germline. This clonotype was obtained from a woman in her late teens or twenties with type 1 diabetes. Sequenced input: central memory CD4+ T cells from blood. The chain uses TRBV28 and TRBJ2-1; 11 bases match TRBD2. CDR3 residues: CAGGTSGHNEQFF. The CDR3 bases are TGTGCCGGCGGGACTAGCGGTCACAATGAGCAGTTCTTC.